Listed here are 28 T cell receptor beta chains from one sample, sequenced in a study of chronic HIV infection and antiretroviral therapy. MiXCR, applied by TCRdb to the 5' RACE reads, yields one record per CDR3 protein. Here the sample spans about 38,000 distinct CDR3 sequences, approximately 7.4% being singletons. Sequenced input: peripheral blood. The receptors shown here come from an adult who had HIV and had not received antiretroviral therapy, or was an uninfected healthy control (not recorded which).

This sequence joins TRBV4-2 and TRBJ1-6; 7 nucleotides align to TRBD1. CDR1 and CDR2 from the germline V gene are LGHNA and YNFKEQ. V trimming: 2 bases; J trimming: 15 bases; junction bases outside the gene matches: 10. CDR3 size: 14 residues. The CDR3 nucleotides are TGTGCCAGCAGCCAACCTGGACAGGCCCAGCTCCTCCACTTT. Translation gives CASSQPGQAQLLHF.

This clonotype was counted at least ten times. V is TRBV10-3 and J is TRBJ2-7; D tentatively reads TRBD1 or TRBD2 (5 bases each). Germline CDR1 and CDR2: ENHRY and SYGVKD. The CDR3 consists of 16 residues. Between the trimmed V and J ends, which lost 0 bases and 3 bases, there was a span of 15 bases. This chain's CDR3 is CAISESRGASLYEQYF. CDR3 nucleotides: TGTGCCATCAGTGAGTCGAGGGGAGCGAGCCTCTACGAGCAGTACTTC.

The chain has TRBV7-8 and TRBJ1-6; 10 bases fit TRBD1. The CDR3 extends over 16 amino acids. With V trimmed by 2 bases and J by 10 bases, 8 bases remained unmatched. Germline values: CDR1 SGHVS, CDR2 FQNEAQ. CDR3 coding DNA: TGTGCCAGCAGCTTAACCGACAGGGGGCTCGGGTCACCCCTCCACTTT. It translates to CASSLTDRGLGSPLHF.

The chain has TRBV28 and TRBJ2-7; the match to TRBD2 covers 10 bases. Germline V gene data show CDR1 as MDHEN and CDR2 as SYDVKM. With 4 bases clipped from V and 0 bases from J, the junction kept 6 bases outside the gene matches. The CDR3 runs to 16 residues. The CDR3 sequence: CASSSTSGVSSYEQYF. CDR3 in DNA: TGTGCCAGCAGTTCCACTAGCGGGGTTAGCTCCTACGAGCAGTACTTC.

This clonotype was seen a handful of times. This chain joins TRBV20-1 and TRBJ2-1, with 7 bases identical to TRBD2. J gave up 9 bases and V 0 bases, and 17 bases lay outside the gene matches. Per germline, CDR1 DFQATT and CDR2 SNEGSKA (reference sequence). The CDR3 sequence is 17 residues long. The CDR3 coding sequence is TGCAGTGCTAGAGATCACCGGGCGCGGGACTATAGCTTTGAGCAGTTCTTC. Protein: CSARDHRARDYSFEQFF.

This clonotype was found many times. V and J are TRBV29-1 and TRBJ1-4; D unclear. The germline V gene has CDR1 SQVTM and CDR2 ANQGSEA. This CDR3 comprises 13 residues. Trimming took off 3 bases at V and 3 bases at J, with 8 bases between the two ends. The chain's CDR3 is CSVEGGPNEKLFF. The CDR3 bases are TGCAGCGTTGAGGGCGGCCCTAATGAAAAACTGTTTTTT.

This clonotype came up a few times. The rearrangement uses TRBV18 and TRBJ1-3; no clear D. CDR3 length: 14 amino acids. Germline CDR1 reads KGHSH; CDR2 reads LQKENI. The V end lost 4 bases, the J end lost 1 base, and 8 bases lay between the germline ends. The DNA for the CDR3 is TGTGCCAGCTCACGCACAGAGTCTGGAAACACCATATATTTT. This codes for CASSRTESGNTIYF. The full variable domain, in which reference TRBV18 and TRBJ1-3 provide the parts outside the CDR3, is NAGVMQNPRHLVRRRGQEARLRCSPMKGHSHVYWYRQLPEEGLKFMVYLQKENIIDESGMPKERFSAEFPKEGPSILRIQQVVRGDSAAYFCASSRTESGNTIYFGEGSWLTVV.

This clonotype was counted at least ten times. This chain connects TRBV29-1 to TRBJ2-1; 13 positions agree with TRBD2. Looked up from germline, CDR1 is SQVTM and CDR2 is ANQGSEA. The CDR3 is made up of 14 amino acids. V gave up 6 bases and J gave up 7 bases; unmatched junction bases: 6. CDR3 in amino acids: CSVVPGLAGNEQFF. DNA of the CDR3: TGCAGCGTCGTCCCGGGACTAGCGGGAAATGAGCAGTTCTTC.

This clonotype was detected ten times or more. The rearrangement uses TRBV10-2 and TRBJ1-5, with D unresolved. Trimming left V 2 bases short and J 0 bases short, with 8 bases between. CDR3 size: 15 residues. Germline CDR1 and CDR2: WSHSY and SAAADI. Written as DNA, the CDR3 is TGCGCCAGCAGTGAGGCGGCAACTAGCAATCAGCCCCAGCATTTT. The encoded protein is CASSEAATSNQPQHF.

This clonotype was counted at least ten times. V usage is TRBV29-1 and J usage is TRBJ2-7; TRBD2 matches 9 bases. The J segment lost 5 bases and the V segment lost 1 base, leaving 9 bases of the junction unmatched. This CDR3 is built from 15 residues. Germline lookup yields CDR1 SQVTM and CDR2 ANQGSEA. The CDR3 region is CSVEGRREGAHEQYF. Written as DNA, the CDR3 is TGCAGCGTTGAAGGGAGGCGGGAGGGAGCCCACGAGCAGTACTTC.

This clonotype was counted ten times or more. The chain uses TRBV5-1 and TRBJ2-5, with 8 bases that match TRBD2. The J segment lost 2 bases and the V segment lost 0 bases, leaving 9 bases of the junction unmatched. CDR3 length equals 17 residues. Germline V gene data show CDR1 as SGHRS and CDR2 as YFSETQ. The CDR3 sequence: CASSLGALAEGQETQYF. The CDR3, as DNA: TGCGCCAGCAGCTTGGGCGCACTAGCGGAGGGTCAAGAGACCCAGTACTTC.

This clonotype occurred a few times. The V and J genes are TRBV28 and TRBJ1-5; 8 bases align to TRBD1. Trimming at V came to 7 bases and at J to 7 bases, leaving 9 bases not matched to a gene. The CDR3 is 14 amino acids. CDR1 is MDHEN, CDR2 SYDVKM, per germline. The CDR3 loop is CASTLTGGGQPQHF. The CDR3 region has the DNA TGTGCCAGCACCCTCACAGGGGGAGGGCAGCCCCAGCATTTT.

The sample holds many counts of this clonotype. This chain joins TRBV29-1 and TRBJ2-1, with 10 nucleotides matching TRBD2. The CDR3 runs 15 residues. CDR1 and CDR2 from the germline V gene are SQVTM and ANQGSEA. Losses at the gene ends were 7 bases for V and 5 bases for J; bases not matched to a gene: 11. The CDR3 loop is CSAEFPGLANNEQFF. The CDR3 DNA is TGCAGCGCAGAATTTCCGGGACTAGCGAACAATGAGCAGTTCTTC.

About this clonotype: The junction and the germline gene differ at one end; a read error may be behind it. The V gene is TRBV28, the J gene TRBJ1-1, with D uncertain. Germline values: CDR1 MDHEN, CDR2 SYDVKM. The CDR3 totals 16 residues. The CDR3 sequence is CASSLVEAVPNTETFF. The CDR3 DNA follows: TGTGCCAGCAGTTTAGTTGAGGCAGTACCGAACACTGAAACTTTCTTT. Using reference TRBV28 and TRBJ1-1 for the parts outside the CDR3, the full variable domain is DVKVTQSSRYLVKRTGEKVFLECVQDMDHENMFWYRQDPGLGLRLIYFSYDVKMKEKGDIPEGYSVSREKKERFSLILESASTNQTSMYLCASSLVEAVPNTETFFGQGTRLTVV.

This chain links TRBV4-3 with TRBJ1-2; D ambiguous. V was cut by 2 bases and J by 4 bases, with 11 bases left in between. Per the germline V gene, CDR1 is LGHNA and CDR2 is YSLEER. CDR3 length: 14 residues. This CDR3 is CASSQIGYSYGYTF. CDR3 sequence (DNA): TGCGCCAGCAGCCAAATAGGTTACAGCTATGGCTACACCTTC.

This clonotype was observed a few times. The gene calls are TRBV6-4 and TRBJ2-7, with D maybe TRBD1 (6 bases). Per germline, CDR1 MRHNA and CDR2 SNTAGT. V was shortened by 7 bases and J by 2 bases, with 21 bases between the two germline ends. CDR3 length equals 16 residues. Here the CDR3 DNA reads TGTGCCAGCACCGGACAGTCGGTCCCCTCGACCTACGAGCAGTACTTC. This gives the protein CASTGQSVPSTYEQYF.

The sample holds a few counts of this clonotype. This sequence joins TRBV20-1 and TRBJ1-1; D possibly corresponds to TRBD1 (5 bases). CDR3 size: 12 residues. Germline V gene data show CDR1 as DFQATT and CDR2 as SNEGSKA (reference sequence). Trimming removed 3 bases at V and 7 bases at J, with 12 bases between. Here the CDR3 reads CSARVGGSEAFF. For the CDR3, the DNA is TGCAGTGCTAGGGTGGGGGGGAGTGAAGCTTTCTTT.

This clonotype was counted a few times. The chain employs TRBV5-1 and TRBJ2-3; D is undetermined. The CDR3 contains 13 residues. Germline CDR1 is SGHRS and CDR2 is YFSETQ. Trimming took 0 bases from V and 1 from J, leaving 3 bases between them. Written as DNA, the CDR3 is TGCGCCAGCAGCTTGGTCGGCACAGATACGCAGTATTTT. Amino acid sequence: CASSLVGTDTQYF.

This clonotype was recorded many times. The chain uses TRBV28 and TRBJ2-4, with a weak D call TRBD1 (6 bases). Germline V gene data show CDR1 as MDHEN and CDR2 as SYDVKM. This CDR3 comprises 14 residues. Trimming cost V 1 base and J 8 bases, with 12 bases left between them. The CDR3 DNA reads TGTGCCAGCAGTTTATCTGACAGGCTCGACATTCAGTACTTC. Encoded protein: CASSLSDRLDIQYF. The whole variable domain, filled in from reference TRBV28 and TRBJ2-4, reads DVKVTQSSRYLVKRTGEKVFLECVQDMDHENMFWYRQDPGLGLRLIYFSYDVKMKEKGDIPEGYSVSREKKERFSLILESASTNQTSMYLCASSLSDRLDIQYFGAGTRLSVL.

The table lists this clonotype with a few counts. The CDR3 sequence: CASSSRTGGELFF. As DNA, the CDR3 is TGTGCCAGCAGCTCCCGGACCGGGGGGGAGCTGTTTTTT. The chain employs TRBV9 and TRBJ2-2, with D uncertain. V was cut by 4 bases and J by 8 bases, with 12 bases left in between. Per germline, CDR1 SGDLS and CDR2 YYNGEE. This CDR3 spans 13 amino acids.

CDR3 nucleotides: TGTGCCAGCAGTCCCCCCGATAACATTCAGTACTTC. Residues: CASSPPDNIQYF. The chain uses TRBV28 and TRBJ2-4; D uncertain. This CDR3 is 12 amino acids long. Germline V gene data show CDR1 as MDHEN and CDR2 as SYDVKM. V shed 5 bases and J shed 7 bases, with 9 bases lying between them.

This clonotype was counted many times. The chain employs TRBV12-3 or TRBV12-4 and TRBJ2-2, with 14 bases that match TRBD2. V lost 1 base, J lost 5 bases, and 9 bases stayed unmatched. CDR3 length: 19 residues. The CDR3 sequence is CASSLELGTSGRSTGELFF. In DNA form, the CDR3 reads TGTGCCAGCAGTTTAGAGCTTGGGACTAGCGGGAGAAGTACCGGGGAGCTGTTTTTT.

This clonotype has at least ten counts. V is TRBV12-3 or TRBV12-4 and J is TRBJ1-4; D is unclear. The CDR3 has 12 amino acids. V was cut by 7 bases and J by 10 bases, with 13 bases left in between. CDR3 coding DNA: TGTGCCAGCACTGGTACCTACGGAAAACTGTTTTTT. As protein: CASTGTYGKLFF.

This clonotype was observed a handful of times. J is TRBJ1-5 and V is TRBV28; 8 nucleotides match TRBD1. CDR1 and CDR2 (germline): MDHEN, SYDVKM. This CDR3 comprises 17 residues. V was pared by 6 bases and J by 4 bases, with 14 bases of the junction left unmatched. Here the CDR3 reads CASSLNQGAPGNQPQHF. CDR3 in DNA: TGTGCCAGCAGCCTTAATCAGGGGGCGCCGGGAAATCAGCCCCAGCATTTT.

The table lists this clonotype with a few counts. The gene calls are TRBV2 and TRBJ1-2; no clear D gene. CDR1 is SNHLY and CDR2 is FYNNEI in the germline V gene. CDR3 length: 11 amino acids. V was trimmed by 6 bases and J by 4 bases, leaving 6 bases between them. CDR3 bases: TGTGCCAGCAGGACGGTCTATGGCTACACCTTC. Translating gives CASRTVYGYTF.

This chain joins TRBV28 and TRBJ2-3; 11 nucleotides line up with TRBD2. The CDR3 extends over 16 amino acids. The germline V gene encodes CDR1 MDHEN and CDR2 SYDVKM. Unmatched junction bases numbered 10, after V lost 5 bases and J lost 6 bases. The CDR3 DNA sequence: TGTGCCAGCAGTCCCTATAGCGGGAGGGCACATGATACGCAGTATTTT. The encoded protein is CASSPYSGRAHDTQYF.

The rearrangement joins TRBV29-1 to TRBJ2-2; D remains unclear. Germline-derived CDR1 and CDR2 are SQVTM and ANQGSEA. Trimming pared 7 bases from V and 5 bases from J, leaving 8 bases between. This CDR3 contains 11 residues. CDR3 sequence reads: CSGLSTGELFF. The CDR3 nucleotides are TGCAGCGGGCTCAGTACCGGGGAGCTGTTTTTT.

This clonotype was seen at least ten times. The V call is TRBV7-7, the J call TRBJ2-5; 12 nucleotides match TRBD2. The length of the CDR3 is 18 residues. V lost 1 base to trimming and J lost 5 bases; unmatched junction nucleotides: 11. Germline values: CDR1 SSHAT, CDR2 FNYEAQ (reference sequence). The CDR3 DNA reads TGTGCCAGCAGCTTAGGCCAGACTAGCGGGAGTCTACGGGAGACCCAGTACTTC. Amino acid sequence: CASSLGQTSGSLRETQYF.